This T cell receptor (beta chain) was retrieved from a study of blood T cells in healthy people across ages. The authors ran a second PCR of roughly 6 to 12 cycles using a sample-barcoded 5' primer and a J-beta primer mix. Each CDR3 protein gets one entry after TCRdb re-called the 5' RACE reads with MiXCR. The table records just under 750,000 distinct CDR3 sequences, approximately 21% of them present only once. The V gene end was trimmed by 3 bases and the J gene end by 12 bases; junction bases not matched to a gene: 9. The V gene's germline CDR1 is MNHEY and CDR2 SVGAGI. The CDR3 consists of 16 residues.

The sequence derives from a man aged 70 or older in good health. This chain connects TRBV6-5 to TRBJ2-4; 15 bases align to TRBD2. Sequences were obtained from blood. Here the CDR3 reads CASSYGTSGGQKGQYF. The CDR3 nucleotides are TGTGCCAGCAGTTATGGGACTAGCGGGGGGCAAAAGGGTCAGTACTTC.